The following is a TCR beta chain sequence with its context. Its antigen is undetermined. These data are taken from a study of cytomegalovirus exposure and HLA in healthy donors. Study at large: Prior work identified about 120 million unique TCR beta sequences in 150 million to 200 million T cells. Points from the study as a whole: There were some V segments, including TRBV6-2 and TRBV6-3, excluded as indistinguishable.

Primers for the PCR totalled 60 Vbeta and 13 Jbeta. The protocol was immunoSEQ multiplex PCR, while the TCRdb copy is restricted to in-frame clones and leaves out a portion. The sample consists of roughly 150,000 clones, 80% of them appearing once. Trimming cost V 1 base and J 5 bases; bases outside gene matches: 7. This CDR3 contains 15 residues. Germline V gene lookup returns CDR1 SGDLS and CDR2 YYNGEE. The chain combines TRBV9 with TRBJ2-7; 9 bases align to TRBD2. This TCR was sampled from a woman between 40 and 55 years old in good health and CMV-seronegative. Sequenced material: PBMCs. The CDR3 bases are TGTGCCAGCAGCGTACTGGGGACTAGCAGCCACGAGCAGTACTTC. Translated: CASSVLGTSSHEQYF.